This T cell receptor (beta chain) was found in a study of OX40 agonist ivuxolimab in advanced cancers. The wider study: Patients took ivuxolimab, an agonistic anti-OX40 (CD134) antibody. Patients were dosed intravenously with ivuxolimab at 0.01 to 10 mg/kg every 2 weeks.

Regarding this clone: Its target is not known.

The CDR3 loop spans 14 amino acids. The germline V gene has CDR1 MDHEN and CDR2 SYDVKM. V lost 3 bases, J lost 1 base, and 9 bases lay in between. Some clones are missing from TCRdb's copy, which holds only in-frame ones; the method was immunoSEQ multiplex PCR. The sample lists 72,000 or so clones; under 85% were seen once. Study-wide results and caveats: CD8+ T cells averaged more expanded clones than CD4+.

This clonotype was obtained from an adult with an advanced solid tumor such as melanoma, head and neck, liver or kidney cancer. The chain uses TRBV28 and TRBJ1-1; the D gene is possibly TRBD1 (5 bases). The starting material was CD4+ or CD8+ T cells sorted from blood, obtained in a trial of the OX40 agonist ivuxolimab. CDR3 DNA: TGTGCCAGCAGTTTGGCGGGACCGAACACTGAAGCTTTCTTT. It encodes CASSLAGPNTEAFF. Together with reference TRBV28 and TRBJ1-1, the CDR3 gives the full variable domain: DVKVTQSSRYLVKRTGEKVFLECVQDMDHENMFWYRQDPGLGLRLIYFSYDVKMKEKGDIPEGYSVSREKKERFSLILESASTNQTSMYLCASSLAGPNTEAFFGQGTRLTVV.